One sample yielded the 23 T cell receptor beta chains listed below, sequenced in a study of blood T cell repertoires in COVID-19. Clones were sequenced by immunoSEQ multiplex PCR, and TCRdb holds only the in-frame ones, with some missing. The sample consists of about 150,000 clones, around four fifths of them appearing once. Source material: peripheral blood. These receptors were obtained from a woman aged 80 or older with acute or convalescent COVID-19.

The chain is built from TRBV29-1 and TRBJ2-5; unclear D gene. The CDR3 is 11 amino acids. Trimming removed 3 bases at V and 3 bases at J, with 5 bases between. Per the germline V gene, CDR1 is SQVTM and CDR2 is ANQGSEA. The CDR3, as DNA: TGCAGCGTTGATGAGGAAGAGACCCAGTACTTC. Amino acid sequence: CSVDEEETQYF.

The chain couples TRBV6-5 to TRBJ2-7; tentatively, D is TRBD1 (6 bases). This CDR3 region has 15 residues. CDR1 is MNHEY, CDR2 SVGAGI, per germline. V was pared by 6 bases and J by 0 bases, with 15 bases between. CDR3 sequence (DNA): TGTGCCAGCAGCTACGACAGGACGGACTCCTACGAGCAGTACTTC. Its protein is CASSYDRTDSYEQYF.

In its sample, this clone was seen once. The V and J genes are TRBV28 and TRBJ1-6; a possible D gene is TRBD1 (6 bases). CDR3 length: 12 residues. V dropped 8 bases and J dropped 7 bases, with 9 bases sitting between them. Germline CDR1 MDHEN, CDR2 SYDVKM. In DNA form, the CDR3 reads TGTGCCAGCTGGACAGTGAATTCACCCCTCCACTTT. Its translation: CASWTVNSPLHF.

V is TRBV7-2 and J is TRBJ1-5; D is unresolved. Deletions cut 5 bases from V and 7 bases from J, with 18 bases between. Looked up from germline, CDR1 is SGHTA and CDR2 is FQGNSA. The CDR3 is 15 amino acids. The CDR3 nucleotides read TGTGCCAGCAGCCCCGGGTCGGAGGCTGGACAGCCCCAGCATTTT. Protein: CASSPGSEAGQPQHF.

The V call is TRBV6-2 or TRBV6-3, the J call TRBJ2-5; 8 bases match TRBD2. This CDR3 has 13 amino acids. Germline-derived CDR1 and CDR2 are MNHEY and SVGEGT. V lost 6 bases, J lost 5 bases, and 5 bases stayed unmatched. CDR3: CASSPGGHETQYF. The CDR3 bases are TGTGCCAGCAGCCCGGGGGGGCATGAGACCCAGTACTTC.

The rearrangement links TRBV4-2 to TRBJ2-7, with 7 nucleotides matching TRBD1. Germline CDR1 and CDR2: LGHNA and YNFKEQ. The CDR3 runs to 16 residues. With 5 bases clipped from V and 5 bases from J, the junction kept 15 bases outside the gene matches. DNA of the CDR3: TGTGCCAGCAGCAGGATGGGACAGAGTCCTTTCGACGAGCAGTACTTC. It translates to CASSRMGQSPFDEQYF.

The V and J genes are TRBV5-1 and TRBJ1-1; D gene ambiguous. V was shortened by 1 base and J by 2 bases, with 12 bases between the two germline ends. Germline V lookup: CDR1 SGHRS, CDR2 YFSETQ. The CDR3 has 15 amino acids. CDR3 sequence: CASSLRGLGNTEAFF. In nucleotides, the CDR3 is TGCGCCAGCAGCTTGCGCGGGTTGGGAAACACTGAAGCTTTCTTT.

This clone was seen a few times. The chain employs TRBV5-1 and TRBJ2-2; no definite D call. CDR1 SGHRS and CDR2 YFSETQ come from the germline V gene. This CDR3 is built from 15 residues. The ends were cut back, 4 bases at V and 6 bases at J, with 16 bases in the middle. The CDR3 reads CASSQALPSPGELFF. The CDR3 nucleotides read TGCGCCAGCAGCCAAGCTCTTCCATCACCCGGGGAGCTGTTTTTT.

This chain joins TRBV28 and TRBJ1-4, with 10 bases matching TRBD1. The germline V gene has CDR1 MDHEN and CDR2 SYDVKM. CDR3 length: 17 residues. V was clipped by 6 bases and J by 0 bases; unmatched bases: 7. The CDR3 loop is CASRRQGASATNEKLFF. The CDR3 DNA reads as TGTGCCAGCAGGAGACAGGGGGCCTCTGCAACTAATGAAAAACTGTTTTTT.

This clone was seen a handful of times. The rearrangement links TRBV24-1 to TRBJ2-3, with a tentative D call TRBD2 (5 bases). Germline V lookup: CDR1 KGHDR, CDR2 SFDVKD. V was clipped by 4 bases and J by 4 bases, with 11 bases between them. This CDR3 comprises 14 residues. CDR3 in amino acids: CATSDPSRSDTQYF. CDR3 DNA: TGTGCCACCAGTGACCCTAGCCGGTCAGATACGCAGTATTTT.

This chain joins TRBV30 and TRBJ1-4; perhaps TRBD1 as D (5 bases). Trimming stripped 5 bases from V and 7 bases from J, with 14 bases between. CDR3 size: 13 residues. The germline gives CDR1 GTSNPN, CDR2 SVGIG (reference sequence). This CDR3 is CAWFDSAGEKLFF. The DNA for the CDR3 is TGTGCCTGGTTCGACAGTGCCGGTGAAAAACTGTTTTTT.

The rearrangement joins TRBV19 to TRBJ1-4; 9 nucleotides match TRBD1. Germline V gene data show CDR1 as LNHDA and CDR2 as SQIVND (reference sequence). V shed 5 bases and J 7 bases; nucleotides not matched to a gene: 8. This CDR3 region has 15 residues. CDR3 loop: CASSPRTGVGEKLFF. CDR3 bases: TGTGCCAGTAGTCCCAGGACAGGGGTCGGTGAAAAACTGTTTTTT.

This chain links TRBV6-5 with TRBJ1-6; D remains unclear. The V end was cut by 10 bases, the J end by 8 bases, with 21 bases between. Germline CDR1 MNHEY, CDR2 SVGAGI. The CDR3 totals 15 residues. CDR3: CATTPNGGLDSPLHF. The DNA for the CDR3 is TGTGCCACCACCCCGAACGGAGGCTTGGATTCACCCCTCCACTTT.

J is TRBJ2-4 and V is TRBV5-5, with 7 nucleotides matching TRBD1. CDR1 SGHKS and CDR2 YYEKEE come from the germline V gene (reference sequence). The V segment lost 3 bases and the J segment 8 bases; nucleotides outside the gene matches: 8. CDR3 length equals 14 residues. The CDR3 DNA reads as TGTGCCAGCAGCTCTGACAGGGTGGGAGACATTCAGTACTTC. The encoded protein is CASSSDRVGDIQYF.

J is TRBJ1-1 and V is TRBV3-1 (or the pseudogene TRBV3-2), with 7 bases lining up with TRBD1. The CDR3 length is 14 residues. Trimming removed 4 bases from V and 0 bases from J; junction bases left unmatched: 2. The germline CDR1 and CDR2 sequences are LGHDT and YNNKEL (reference sequence). The CDR3 bases are TGTGCCAGCAGCCGTGACAGGGTGAACACTGAAGCTTTCTTT. Translating gives CASSRDRVNTEAFF.

The chain recombines TRBV4-3 with TRBJ2-1; possible D gene TRBD1, 6 bases. This CDR3 is 15 amino acids long. Trimming pared 1 base from V and 7 bases from J, leaving 14 bases between. The V gene's germline CDR1 is LGHNA and CDR2 YSLEER. CDR3 sequence reads: CASSQVFGGPNEQFF. The DNA for the CDR3 is TGCGCCAGCAGCCAAGTCTTTGGGGGCCCTAATGAGCAGTTCTTC.

V gene TRBV9 combines with J gene TRBJ2-7; the match to TRBD1 covers 9 bases. The junction had 6 bases not matched to a gene; V was cut back by 3 bases and J by 2 bases. The CDR3 extends over 15 amino acids. Germline V gene data show CDR1 as SGDLS and CDR2 as YYNGEE. CDR3 DNA sequence: TGTGCCAGCAGCGCGGGACAGGGAAGGACCTACGAGCAGTACTTC. Its protein product is CASSAGQGRTYEQYF.

The chain employs TRBV6-2 or TRBV6-3 and TRBJ1-5; D remains ambiguous. This CDR3 has 15 residues. V was clipped by 3 bases and J by 3 bases, with 12 bases between them. CDR1 and CDR2 from the germline V gene are MNHEY and SVGEGT. The CDR3 reads CASSYGGINNQPQHF. The CDR3 DNA follows: TGTGCCAGCAGTTATGGTGGCATCAACAATCAGCCCCAGCATTTT.

The chain's CDR3 is CASALPGQGTGNTIYF. Written as DNA, the CDR3 is TGTGCCAGCGCATTACCGGGACAGGGGACGGGAAACACCATATATTTT. The chain has TRBV28 and TRBJ1-3; 10 bases match TRBD1. The junction had 11 bases not matched to a gene; V was cut back by 8 bases and J by 4 bases. Germline CDR1 reads MDHEN; CDR2 reads SYDVKM. CDR3 length: 16 residues.

This chain uses TRBV9 with TRBJ1-6; no clear D. Trimming stripped 3 bases from V and 0 bases from J, with 13 bases between. The germline gives CDR1 SGDLS, CDR2 YYNGEE. The CDR3 consists of 17 residues. The CDR3 spells CASSGTELISYNSPLHF. The CDR3 DNA reads as TGTGCCAGCAGCGGAACGGAGCTAATCTCCTATAATTCACCCCTCCACTTT.

The rearrangement joins TRBV29-1 to TRBJ2-3, with 8 bases matching TRBD1. With V trimmed by 6 bases and J by 5 bases, 10 bases remained unmatched. Germline assignment: CDR1 SQVTM and CDR2 ANQGSEA. There are 14 residues in the CDR3. The CDR3 protein is CSVDRGQGEDTQYF. The CDR3 region has the DNA TGCAGCGTCGACCGAGGACAGGGCGAAGATACGCAGTATTTT.

V usage is TRBV24-1 and J usage is TRBJ1-2; 8 positions match TRBD1. Germline V lookup: CDR1 KGHDR, CDR2 SFDVKD. Trimming removed 3 bases from V and 5 bases from J; junction bases left unmatched: 4. CDR3 length: 14 amino acids. Written as DNA, the CDR3 is TGTGCCACCAGTGATGCGGACAGGGCGTATGGCTACACCTTC. Translated: CATSDADRAYGYTF.

The V gene is TRBV15, the J gene TRBJ1-5; maybe TRBD1 (5 bases). The ends were cut back, 0 bases at V and 4 bases at J, with 10 bases in the middle. The CDR3 contains 15 residues. Germline CDR1 LNHNV, CDR2 YYDKDF (reference sequence). The CDR3 DNA sequence: TGTGCCACCAGCAGAGACCAGGGATCTAATCAGCCCCAGCATTTT. It is translated as CATSRDQGSNQPQHF.